The rows below give T cell receptor beta chains drawn from one sample of a study of T cell changes during pregnancy in multiple sclerosis. Clones were read by immunoSEQ multiplex PCR, and TCRdb kept only the in-frame ones, dropping some. The sample lists tens of thousands of clones, around nine tenths occurring once. The sequenced sample was peripheral blood, obtained after pregnancy. The receptors originated from a female donor with multiple sclerosis, enrolled in a pregnancy study. The CDR3 runs from the conserved cysteine through the conserved F or W. A D gene is named only where the DNA matches it firmly. Rows give clone size only sometimes, using once, few, many, or a class for an expanded clone.

j_call clone_size d_call v_call cdr3_nt cdr3_aa
TRBJ2-7 . TRBD1 TRBV6-1 TGTGCCAGCAATGGTGTCAGGGGGCTGGTCGAGCAGTACTTC CASNGVRGLVEQYF
TRBJ1-2 . TRBD1 TRBV19 TGTGCCAGTACGGACAGGCCCAACACCCGTAAGACCTTC CASTDRPNTRKTF
TRBJ1-2 . . TRBV10-2 TGCGCCAGCAGTGAGTCGATAGATTATGGCTACACCTTC CASSESIDYGYTF
TRBJ1-1 . . TRBV5-1 TGCGCCAGCAGCTTGGGACAGGCTAACACTGAAGCTTTCTTT CASSLGQANTEAFF
TRBJ2-7 . . TRBV6-6 TGTGCCAGCAGTTCTCAGGGCTACGAGCAGTACTTC CASSSQGYEQYF
TRBJ2-5 . . TRBV19 TGTGCCACTAGGGGGGCTGAGCAAGAGACCCAGTACTTC CATRGAEQETQYF
TRBJ1-1 once TRBD1 TRBV28 TGTGCCAGCAGTTTAGTCCTACAGGGGAGCACTGAAGCTTTCTTT CASSLVLQGSTEAFF
TRBJ2-7 once . TRBV29-1 TGCAGCGTTGAGCCCGACAATTCCTACGAGCAGTACTTC CSVEPDNSYEQYF
TRBJ2-1 . TRBD2 TRBV7-9 TGTGCCAGCAGCTTAGGTGGCGGACTAGCGGACCTAGGGCAGTTCTTC CASSLGGGLADLGQFF
TRBJ2-3 . TRBD1 TRBV29-1 TGCAGCGTTGCGCGGGACAGGCCAGATACGCAGTATTTT CSVARDRPDTQYF
TRBJ1-5 . TRBD1 TRBV28 TGTGCCAGCAGTTGGGACAGTCCCCCGGTGCCCCAGCATTTT CASSWDSPPVPQHF
TRBJ1-6 . . TRBV27 TGTGCCAGCAGTTTACTGGGCCACTCCAAATTTTATAATTCACCCCTCCACTTT CASSLLGHSKFYNSPLHF
TRBJ2-3 . . TRBV6-5 TGTGCCAGCAGTTACTCCGGTCTAGACCTCAGTACGCAGTATTTT CASSYSGLDLSTQYF
TRBJ1-4 . . TRBV19 TGTGCCAGTAGTCTCGGGGTTGTGGAGAAACTGTTTTTT CASSLGVVEKLFF
TRBJ2-1 . . TRBV5-6 TGTGCCAGCAGCTTTGGCCAATTCAGTGAGCAGTTCTTC CASSFGQFSEQFF
TRBJ1-4 once TRBD1 TRBV28 TGTGCCAGCAGTTTCCACGGGACAGGCGCTAATGAAAAACTGTTTTTT CASSFHGTGANEKLFF
TRBJ1-5 . . TRBV19 TGTGCCAGTAAAACACAGGTGGGTAATCAGCCCCAGCATTTT CASKTQVGNQPQHF
TRBJ2-5 few TRBD2 TRBV18 TGTGCCAGCTCCCCCGGACTAGTCCAAGAGACCCAGTACTTC CASSPGLVQETQYF
TRBJ2-7 . TRBD1 TRBV6-5 TGTGCCAGCAGTAACCGGGGACAGAGTGCGTACGAGCAGTACTTC CASSNRGQSAYEQYF
TRBJ1-3 . . TRBV9 TGTGCCAGCAGCGTACTTCCAGGAATCGTCTCTGGAAACACCATATATTTT CASSVLPGIVSGNTIYF
TRBJ1-6 . TRBD1 TRBV5-4 TGTGCCAGCAGAACCGGGACAGTCAATTCACCCCTCCACTTT CASRTGTVNSPLHF
TRBJ1-2 . . TRBV5-4 TGTGCCAGCAGCATAGGGGCGCTGCTGGTTGGCTACACCTTC CASSIGALLVGYTF
TRBJ2-1 . . TRBV15 TGTGCCACCAGCAGAGGGGGGCTCGGGGTAGGCCTTCCCGAGCAGTTCTTC CATSRGGLGVGLPEQFF
TRBJ2-7 . . TRBV4-2 TGTGCCAGCAGCCAAGGAGCAGGGCCGCGGGACTACGAGCAGTACTTC CASSQGAGPRDYEQYF
TRBJ2-3 . TRBD2 TRBV27 TGTGCCAGCAGCTCAACTAGCGGGGGGGCCTACGGCACAGATACGCAGTATTTT CASSSTSGGAYGTDTQYF
TRBJ2-7 . . TRBV7-3 TGTGCCAGCAGCCTCGGGCGGGACTCCTACGAGCAGTACTTC CASSLGRDSYEQYF
TRBJ2-7 once TRBD1 TRBV7-2 TGTGCCAGCAGCTGGGCCGGGACAGGGACCTACGAGCAGTACTTC CASSWAGTGTYEQYF
TRBJ2-1 . TRBD1 TRBV5-1 TGCGCCAGCAGCTCGAACAGGGGGTTTGACGATGAGCAGTTCTTC CASSSNRGFDDEQFF
TRBJ2-1 . TRBD1 TRBV15 TGTGCCACCAGCCCCGGGACAGCGAAGCAGTTCTTC CATSPGTAKQFF
TRBJ2-2 . TRBD2 TRBV18 TGTGCCAGCTCACGAGGGACTAGAAACACCGGGGAGCTGTTTTTT CASSRGTRNTGELFF
TRBJ2-3 . TRBD2 TRBV5-1 TGCGCCAGCAGCCCGGGACTAGCGGATGTGAATACGCAGTATTTT CASSPGLADVNTQYF
TRBJ1-1 . . TRBV9 TGTGCCAGCAGCGTTGGGGGGTTTACTGAAGCTTTCTTT CASSVGGFTEAFF
TRBJ1-2 . . TRBV7-9 TGTGCCAGCAGCCCTGGCGCAGGGCGAGGCTATGGCTACACCTTC CASSPGAGRGYGYTF
TRBJ2-3 . TRBD1 TRBV28 TGTGCCAGCAGTCGCGGGACAGGAGGCGTTATTACGCAGTATTTT CASSRGTGGVITQYF
TRBJ2-7 . TRBD1 TRBV11-2 TGTGCCAGCAGCTTAGTCGGACAGGACTCCTACGAGCAGTACTTC CASSLVGQDSYEQYF
TRBJ1-6 . . TRBV6-6 TGTGCCACCGCACAGGGATCCTCAAATTCACCCCTCCACTTT CATAQGSSNSPLHF
TRBJ2-1 . TRBD1 TRBV5-6 TGTGCCAGCAGCTACAGGGGCCCCCACAATGAGCAGTTCTTC CASSYRGPHNEQFF
TRBJ2-5 . . TRBV4-1 TGCGCCAGCAGCCAAGCCCATGCAGGGGAGACCCAGTACTTC CASSQAHAGETQYF
TRBJ1-1 . . TRBV19 TGTGCCAGTAACCAAACCCCTGGGCAGCCTTACCTGGCTTTCTTT CASNQTPGQPYLAFF
TRBJ2-7 . TRBD1 TRBV2 TGTGCCAGCAGGGAGGGACAGGGCTACGAGCAGTACTTC CASREGQGYEQYF
TRBJ2-5 . . TRBV2 TGTGCCAGCCAGGGATCGGAGACCCAGTACTTC CASQGSETQYF
TRBJ1-2 . . TRBV7-3 TGTGCCAGCAGCTTCTCAGGCTTGGTGGGCTACACCTTC CASSFSGLVGYTF
TRBJ1-1 . TRBD1 TRBV5-1 TGCGCCAGCAGCCCCTACAGGGGCACTGAAGCTTTCTTT CASSPYRGTEAFF
TRBJ1-6 . . TRBV28 TGTGCCAGCAGTTCCCCACCCCTTCGACAGATCTCCTATAATTCACCCCTCCACTTT CASSSPPLRQISYNSPLHF
TRBJ2-4 . TRBD2 TRBV18 TGTGCCAGCTCGAGGACTAGCGGGGGTTTGCTAGCCAAAAACATTCAGTACTTC CASSRTSGGLLAKNIQYF
TRBJ2-7 . TRBD1 TRBV5-4 TGTGCCAGCAGCACTCGGACAGGGGGCTCCTACGAGCAGTACTTC CASSTRTGGSYEQYF
TRBJ2-5 . TRBD1 TRBV7-8 TGTGCCAGCAGCCCTGGGACAGATCAAGAGACCCAGTACTTC CASSPGTDQETQYF
TRBJ2-7 . . TRBV5-1 TGCGCCAGCAGCCCTACAGCCCAGCCTGGCTACGAGCAGTACTTC CASSPTAQPGYEQYF
TRBJ1-1 . . TRBV6-5 TGTGCCAGCAGAACGGGACACCTAAACACTGAAGCTTTCTTT CASRTGHLNTEAFF
TRBJ1-2 . . TRBV5-1 TGCGCCAGCAGCTTAGGATTCGGGGAAGGGAATGGCTACACCTTC CASSLGFGEGNGYTF
TRBJ2-6 . . TRBV15 TGTGCCACCAGCAGAGTTACTACGACCTCTGGGGCCAACGTCCTGACTTTC CATSRVTTTSGANVLTF
TRBJ2-7 . TRBD1 TRBV27 TGTGCCAGCGGGACAGGGTTCTACGAGCAGTACTTC CASGTGFYEQYF